The clone carrying this T cell receptor beta chain has a handful of counts. CDR3 length: 13 residues. V shed 3 bases and J shed 3 bases, with 10 bases lying between them. CDR1 DFQATT and CDR2 SNEGSKA come from the germline V gene (reference sequence). Each CDR3 protein is one row after TCRdb ran MiXCR on the RT-PCR reads. The data contain over 400,000 distinct CDR3 sequences, about a tenth of them singletons. The source of the sample is a study of response to subunit inactivated influenza vaccine. The sample in question was PBMCs from blood, obtained around seven weeks after vaccination. This chain uses TRBV20-1 with TRBJ2-3; no definite D call. The sequence was collected from a man aged 50-60 years who received an inactivated influenza vaccine. Here the CDR3 reads CSARGSATDTQYF. The CDR3, as DNA: TGCAGTGCTAGGGGAAGCGCTACAGATACGCAGTATTTT.